Only a few counts were recorded for the clone carrying this TCR beta chain. It was with a sample-barcoded 5' primer and a J-beta primer mix that a second PCR of roughly 7 to 12 cycles was run. In TCRdb, the 5' RACE reads were re-called with MiXCR into one record per CDR3 protein. The sample has about 570,000 distinct CDR3 sequences, about 25% seen once. The entry originates in a study of blood T cells in healthy people across ages. The CDR3 consists of 15 residues. The V gene end was trimmed by 1 base and the J gene end by 0 bases; junction bases not matched to a gene: 2. The V gene's germline CDR1 is DFQATT and CDR2 SNEGSKA (reference sequence).

The chain couples TRBV20-1 to TRBJ2-5, with 10 bases fitting TRBD2. This clonotype was obtained from a woman in her sixties or seventies in good health. The sequenced sample consisted of blood. The CDR3 DNA reads as TGCAGTGCTAGAGGGACTAGCGGAAACCAAGAGACCCAGTACTTC. This codes for CSARGTSGNQETQYF.